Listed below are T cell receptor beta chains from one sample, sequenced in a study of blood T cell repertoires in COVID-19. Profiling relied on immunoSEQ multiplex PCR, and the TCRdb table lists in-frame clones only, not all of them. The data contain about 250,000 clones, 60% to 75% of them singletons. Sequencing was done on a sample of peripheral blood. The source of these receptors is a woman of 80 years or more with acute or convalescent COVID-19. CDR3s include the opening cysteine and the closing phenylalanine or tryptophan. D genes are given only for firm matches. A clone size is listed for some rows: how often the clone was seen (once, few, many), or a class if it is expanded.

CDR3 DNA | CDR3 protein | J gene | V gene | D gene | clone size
TGTGCCCCAACGGAGGGGGCCGGTGAAGCTTTCTTT | CAPTEGAGEAFF | TRBJ1-1 | TRBV10-3 | TRBD1 | once
TGTGCCAGCAGCGTAGGAATACCGGGACAGGTTCTTTATGGCTACACCTTC | CASSVGIPGQVLYGYTF | TRBJ1-2 | TRBV7-9 | TRBD1 | NA
TGTGCCAGTAGTATGCAGGGATTGTACACCGGGGAGCTGTTTTTT | CASSMQGLYTGELFF | TRBJ2-2 | TRBV19 | NA | NA
TGTGCCACCAGCAGAGCTGGACAGGAGATCCAAGAGACCCAGTACTTC | CATSRAGQEIQETQYF | TRBJ2-5 | TRBV15 | TRBD1 | NA
TGTGCCAGCAGCCTAACGGGGGGGGAGCCCCAGCATTTT | CASSLTGGEPQHF | TRBJ1-5 | TRBV7-2 | NA | few
TGTGCCAGCAGCACCCAGATGAACACTGAAGCTTTCTTT | CASSTQMNTEAFF | TRBJ1-1 | TRBV6-2/TRBV6-3 | NA | NA
TGTGCCAGCAGTGCTGACAGGGCGGGAAATTCACCCCTCCACTTT | CASSADRAGNSPLHF | TRBJ1-6 | TRBV2 | TRBD1 | NA
TGTGCCATCCGGCGAGACAGAAATGAAAAACTGTTTTTT | CAIRRDRNEKLFF | TRBJ1-4 | TRBV10-3 | NA | few
TGCGCCAGCAAGAGAGGGGGCGGTCAAGAGACCCAGTACTTC | CASKRGGGQETQYF | TRBJ2-5 | TRBV5-1 | TRBD1 | NA
TGCGCCAGCAGCCAAGATTGGGGGCCCACTGAAGCTTTCTTT | CASSQDWGPTEAFF | TRBJ1-1 | TRBV4-1 | NA | once
TGTGCCAGCGGTTTAAGGAGCGAAAAACTGTTTTTT | CASGLRSEKLFF | TRBJ1-4 | TRBV3-1/TRBV3-2 | NA | few
TGTGCCAGCAGCTTGGAAGCGGGAGGGCCGGGCCAAAACATTCAGTACTTC | CASSLEAGGPGQNIQYF | TRBJ2-4 | TRBV5-5 | TRBD2 | NA
TGCGCCAGCAGCCAAAACCCGACTAGCGGGGGGCCATCCACCGGGGAGCTGTTTTTT | CASSQNPTSGGPSTGELFF | TRBJ2-2 | TRBV4-3 | TRBD2 | NA
TGCGCCAGCAGCCTTGGGGTGGGCCGGGGGAACACAGATACGCAGTATTTT | CASSLGVGRGNTDTQYF | TRBJ2-3 | TRBV4-1 | NA | NA
TGTGCCTGGACAGGGGTGCCCTTGAACACTGAAGCTTTCTTT | CAWTGVPLNTEAFF | TRBJ1-1 | TRBV30 | NA | NA
TGTGCCAGCAGTCAAAGCGGGAGAGGAGGGACCCAGTACTTC | CASSQSGRGGTQYF | TRBJ2-5 | TRBV6-5 | TRBD2 | NA
TGTGCCAGCAGCTTAGATGGCGGGGGAACGGATACGCAGTATTTT | CASSLDGGGTDTQYF | TRBJ2-3 | TRBV7-9 | TRBD2 | NA
TGTGCCAGCAGCTTCCAGACATCTTCACCCCTCCACTTT | CASSFQTSSPLHF | TRBJ1-6 | TRBV7-6 | NA | many
TGTGCCAGTAGTATAGGGAGTAGCGGCGCGGTAGCACCCCTCCACTTT | CASSIGSSGAVAPLHF | TRBJ1-6 | TRBV19 | NA | NA
TGTGCCGGGTCGGGACAGGGGAAGGCCAGCGAGACCCAGTACTTC | CAGSGQGKASETQYF | TRBJ2-5 | TRBV6-5 | TRBD1 | NA
TGTGCCTGGTCCGGGACAGGGGCCGGTCAGCCCCAGCATTTT | CAWSGTGAGQPQHF | TRBJ1-5 | TRBV30 | TRBD1 | NA
TGTGCCAGCTCACGGGGAGGTGGTGAGACCCAGTACTTC | CASSRGGGETQYF | TRBJ2-5 | TRBV18 | NA | NA
TGTGCCAGCAGCCAGGGAGCGGGGGGGCCCGGGCAGTATTTT | CASSQGAGGPGQYF | TRBJ2-3 | TRBV7-2 | TRBD2 | NA
TGTGCCATCACCCAGGGTGCCGCCTACGAGCAGTACTTC | CAITQGAAYEQYF | TRBJ2-7 | TRBV10-3 | NA | once
TGCGCCAGCAGCAATCGGACAGGGGGGAATTCACCCCTCCACTTT | CASSNRTGGNSPLHF | TRBJ1-6 | TRBV5-1 | TRBD1 | NA
TGTGCCAGCTCACCACAGGGGGAGACCCAGTACTTC | CASSPQGETQYF | TRBJ2-5 | TRBV18 | NA | NA
TGTGCCAGCAGGGGGTTAGGGGGCCCCTACGAGCAGTACTTC | CASRGLGGPYEQYF | TRBJ2-7 | TRBV5-5 | TRBD1 | NA
TGTGCCAGCTCACCCTACACGGCCCCGGGTGGCACTGAAGCTTTCTTT | CASSPYTAPGGTEAFF | TRBJ1-1 | TRBV18 | NA | NA
TGTGCCAGCAGCTTGGGACAGGGGCAGTACTTC | CASSLGQGQYF | TRBJ2-7 | TRBV5-6 | TRBD1 | NA
TGTGCCAGCATGAGACAGAACACTGAAGCTTTCTTT | CASMRQNTEAFF | TRBJ1-1 | TRBV6-5 | NA | NA
TGTGCCAGCTCAAGATCCGGGACAGGGGCGGATGGCTACACCTTC | CASSRSGTGADGYTF | TRBJ1-2 | TRBV18 | TRBD1 | NA
TGTGCCAGCAGCCGAATATCGGGGGTAGGGAGGGACGAGCAGTACTTC | CASSRISGVGRDEQYF | TRBJ2-7 | TRBV27 | TRBD2 | NA
TGTGCCAGCTCACCACAGGGGTCGAGCAATCAGCCCCAGCATTTT | CASSPQGSSNQPQHF | TRBJ1-5 | TRBV18 | NA | few
TGTGCCAGCAGCTCAGGGGACATGAACACTGAAGCTTTCTTT | CASSSGDMNTEAFF | TRBJ1-1 | TRBV6-5 | NA | few